This note documents a single TCR beta chain sequence. V shed 4 bases, J shed 7 bases, and the junction held 6 bases outside the gene matches. This CDR3 is 13 amino acids long. Germline CDR1 and CDR2: LNHDA and SQIVND (reference sequence). The sample belongs to a study of cytomegalovirus exposure and HLA in healthy donors. The PCR ran on 60 Vbeta and 13 Jbeta primers. The table came from immunoSEQ multiplex PCR; TCRdb's copy has only in-frame clones and leaves some out. This sample carries more than 90,000 clones, roughly 74% of them seen once, and the ten largest clones take about 1.9%. Sequencing used PBMCs. The chain combines TRBV19 with TRBJ1-2; 7 nucleotides align to TRBD1. The clonotype comes from a woman aged 40 to 50 in good health and CMV-seronegative. The CDR3 sequence: CASSTTGWTGYTF. The CDR3 nucleotides read TGTGCCAGTAGTACGACAGGGTGGACTGGCTACACCTTC.